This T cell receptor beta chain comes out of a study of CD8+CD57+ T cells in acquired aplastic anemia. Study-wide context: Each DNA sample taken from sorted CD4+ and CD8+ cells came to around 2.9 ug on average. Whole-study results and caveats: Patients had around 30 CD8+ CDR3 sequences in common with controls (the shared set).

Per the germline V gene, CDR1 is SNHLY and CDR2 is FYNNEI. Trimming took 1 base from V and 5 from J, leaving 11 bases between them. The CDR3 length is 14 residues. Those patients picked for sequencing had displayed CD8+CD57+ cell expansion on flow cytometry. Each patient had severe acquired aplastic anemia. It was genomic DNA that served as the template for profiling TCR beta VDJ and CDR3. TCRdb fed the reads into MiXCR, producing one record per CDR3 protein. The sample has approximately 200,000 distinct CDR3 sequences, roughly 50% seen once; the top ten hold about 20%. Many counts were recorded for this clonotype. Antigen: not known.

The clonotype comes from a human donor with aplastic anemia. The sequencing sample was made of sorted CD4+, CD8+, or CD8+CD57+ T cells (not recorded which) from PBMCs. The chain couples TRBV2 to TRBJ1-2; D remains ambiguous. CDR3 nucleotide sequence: TGTGCCAGCAGTGAAGGGCTTATAGGTTATGGCTACACCTTC. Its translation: CASSEGLIGYGYTF.